Below are 19 T cell receptor beta chains sequenced from a single sample in a study of blood T cells in healthy people across ages. A sample-barcoded 5' primer and a J-beta primer mix were used in a second PCR of about 7 to 11 cycles. TCRdb independently ran MiXCR on the 5' RACE reads; one entry per CDR3 protein. The sample carries 850,000 to 1,000,000 distinct CDR3 sequences, around 54% recorded once. Sequenced input: blood. The receptors were gathered from an older woman in good health.

The rearrangement uses TRBV27 and TRBJ2-5, with D perhaps assigned TRBD1 or TRBD2 (5 bases each). Trimming cost V 5 bases and J 2 bases, with 12 bases left between them. CDR3 size: 14 residues. CDR1 MNHEY and CDR2 SMNVEV come from the germline V gene (reference sequence). The CDR3 DNA reads as TGTGCCAGCAGTCTCAGGTGGGGGCAAGAGACCCAGTACTTC. Its translation: CASSLRWGQETQYF.

This chain connects TRBV27 to TRBJ2-5; TRBD2 is a possible D gene (6 bases). The J call is in doubt because the DNA end fits TRBJ2-7 better. The CDR3 extends over 18 amino acids. Germline CDR1 and CDR2: MNHEY and SMNVEV (reference sequence). Written as DNA, the CDR3 is TGTGCCAGCAGTTCTACCCTGATTACTAGGAGGGGCGCCTACGAGCAGTACTTC. Its protein is CASSSTLITRRGAYEQYF.

The chain employs TRBV30 and TRBJ1-2, with D maybe TRBD1 (6 bases). V was clipped by 4 bases and J by 7 bases, with 13 bases between them. The CDR3 is made up of 12 amino acids. Germline V gives CDR1 GTSNPN, CDR2 SVGIG (reference sequence). The CDR3 DNA follows: TGTGCCTGGACTGAGGGGGAATCTGGCTACACCTTC. It specifies CAWTEGESGYTF.

This clonotype was seen only a few times. V and J are TRBV4-3 and TRBJ2-1, with D perhaps matching TRBD2 (5 bases). This CDR3 region has 14 residues. Trimming stripped 3 bases from V and 10 bases from J, with 16 bases between. The germline V gene has CDR1 LGHNA and CDR2 YSLEER. The CDR3 loop reads CASSQNARTGEQFF. DNA of the CDR3: TGCGCCAGCAGCCAGAATGCTCGAACGGGGGAGCAGTTCTTC.

This clonotype was counted only a few times. This sequence joins TRBV5-6 and TRBJ2-7; D not resolved. The germline V gene encodes CDR1 SGHDT and CDR2 YYEEEE. This CDR3 comprises 13 residues. Trimming pared 2 bases from V and 0 bases from J, leaving 6 bases between. CDR3 sequence: CASSFTYSYEQYF. CDR3 nucleotides: TGTGCCAGCAGCTTTACCTACTCCTACGAGCAGTACTTC. The whole variable domain, filled in from reference TRBV5-6 and TRBJ2-7, reads DAGVTQSPTHLIKTRGQQVTLRCSPKSGHDTVSWYQQALGQGPQFIFQYYEEEERQRGNFPDRFSGHQFPNYSSELNVNALLLGDSALYLCASSFTYSYEQYFGPGTRLTVT.

Remarks on this clonotype: At one end, the junction sequence differs from germline, possibly due to a read error. V usage is TRBV11-3 and J usage is TRBJ2-1; no firm D call. The CDR3 has 12 residues. Germline loops: CDR1 SGHNT, CDR2 YENEEA. The CDR3 region is CASSSSNNEQFF. In DNA form, the CDR3 reads TGTGCCAGCAGCTCCTCCAACAATGAGCAGTTCTTC.

This clonotype was seen a single time. J is TRBJ2-5 and V is TRBV10-2; TRBD1 aligns across 7 bases. The J call may be in error: the DNA end matches TRBJ2-7 better. Germline assignment: CDR1 WSHSY and CDR2 SAAADI. The CDR3 spans 14 residues. CDR3 coding DNA: TGCGCCAGCACTAAGACAGGGCGCGAGGACGAGCAGTACTTC. Its translation: CASTKTGREDEQYF.

This clonotype was counted many times. The chain uses TRBV9 and TRBJ2-7, with 8 positions matching TRBD1. The CDR3 has 14 amino acids. CDR1 SGDLS and CDR2 YYNGEE come from the germline V gene. The J segment lost 7 bases and the V segment lost 5 bases, leaving 11 bases of the junction unmatched. The CDR3 region has the DNA TGTGCCAGCAGGTCCCGGACAGGGTTTGGGGAGCAGTACTTC. The encoded protein is CASRSRTGFGEQYF.

The chain has TRBV4-2 and TRBJ2-5; 10 nucleotides line up with TRBD2. The V gene end was trimmed by 5 bases and the J gene end by 3 bases; junction bases not matched to a gene: 6. The length of the CDR3 is 15 residues. Looked up from germline, CDR1 is LGHNA and CDR2 is YNFKEQ. The DNA for the CDR3 is TGTGCCAGCAGCTACCTAGCGGGAGTCGAAGAGACCCAGTACTTC. It encodes CASSYLAGVEETQYF.

The chain employs TRBV3-1 and TRBJ2-1; D unresolved. The germline CDR1 and CDR2 sequences are LGHDT and YNNKEL (reference sequence). The CDR3 has 15 residues. Trimming stripped 1 base from V and 4 bases from J, with 11 bases between. DNA for the CDR3: TGTGCCAGCAGCCAAGGTTCACTGGAATACAATGAGCAGTTCTTC. It translates to CASSQGSLEYNEQFF.

The V gene is TRBV5-1, the J gene TRBJ2-5, with TRBD2 identical over 13 bases. This CDR3 has 18 amino acids. Unmatched junction bases numbered 16, after V lost 0 bases and J lost 11 bases. The germline CDR1 and CDR2 sequences are SGHRS and YFSETQ. The CDR3 loop is CASSLGLAGGNFNGEQYF. The CDR3, as DNA: TGCGCCAGCAGCTTGGGACTAGCGGGAGGTAATTTTAATGGTGAGCAGTACTTC.

This clonotype was seen only a few times. The chain carries TRBV29-1 and TRBJ2-1; no reliable D call. V lost 3 bases, J lost 3 bases, and 9 bases lay in between. Per germline, CDR1 SQVTM and CDR2 ANQGSEA. The CDR3 spans 13 residues. The DNA for the CDR3 is TGCAGCGTTGAGGTCGATGTCTACAATGAGCAGTTCTTC. Protein sequence: CSVEVDVYNEQFF.

This clonotype was counted between two and nine times. The genes are TRBV10-3 and TRBJ2-7; D unclear. This CDR3 is built from 13 residues. CDR1 ENHRY and CDR2 SYGVKD come from the germline V gene. Trimming cost V 3 bases and J 7 bases, with 13 bases left between them. For the CDR3, the DNA is TGTGCCATCAGTGATATCGCTATGCTTGAGCAGTACTTC. Protein: CAISDIAMLEQYF.

The chain recombines TRBV7-7 with TRBJ2-5; TRBD2 aligns across 15 bases. Germline CDR1 is SSHAT and CDR2 is FNYEAQ (reference sequence). The ends lost 4 bases at V and 2 bases at J; junction bases unmatched: 11. This CDR3 region has 19 residues. CDR3 in amino acids: CASSYLLGLAGGGQETQYF. The CDR3 DNA reads TGTGCCAGCAGCTACCTCTTGGGACTAGCGGGAGGAGGGCAAGAGACCCAGTACTTC.

The rearrangement uses TRBV28 and TRBJ1-5; D unresolved. The CDR3 runs to 14 residues. Germline V gene sequence: CDR1 MDHEN, CDR2 SYDVKM. Trimming took off 6 bases at V and 6 bases at J, with 15 bases between the two ends. This chain's CDR3 is CASRYMGVGQPQHF. CDR3 nucleotide sequence: TGTGCCAGCAGATATATGGGTGTTGGTCAGCCCCAGCATTTT. The full variable domain, with the rest looked up from reference TRBV28 and TRBJ1-5, is DVKVTQSSRYLVKRTGEKVFLECVQDMDHENMFWYRQDPGLGLRLIYFSYDVKMKEKGDIPEGYSVSREKKERFSLILESASTNQTSMYLCASRYMGVGQPQHFGDGTRLSIL.

The chain is built from TRBV4-1 and TRBJ2-7; D unclear. The J call is uncertain, as TRBJ2-5 better fits the DNA end. This CDR3 region has 13 residues. Germline V gene data show CDR1 as MGHRA and CDR2 as YSYEKL. The CDR3 sequence: CASSQPLQETQYF. The DNA for the CDR3 is TGCGCCAGCAGCCAACCGCTCCAAGAGACCCAGTACTTC.

This rearrangement joins TRBV7-2 to TRBJ2-7, with 7 bases aligning to TRBD2. V was pared by 2 bases and J by 0 bases, with 7 bases of the junction left unmatched. There are 16 residues in the CDR3. Germline V gene sequence: CDR1 SGHTA, CDR2 FQGNSA. This CDR3 reads CASSLLSGASSYEQYF. For the CDR3, the DNA is TGTGCCAGCAGCTTATTAAGCGGGGCAAGCTCCTACGAGCAGTACTTC.

This clonotype came up a few times. CDR3 amino acids: CSAGRLADYTDTQYF. CDR3 nucleotides: TGCAGTGCTGGACGACTAGCGGACTACACAGATACGCAGTATTTT. This rearrangement joins TRBV20-1 to TRBJ2-3; 9 nucleotides agree with TRBD2. Germline lookup yields CDR1 DFQATT and CDR2 SNEGSKA (reference sequence). The CDR3 has 15 residues. V dropped 5 bases and J dropped 2; count of bases not matched to a gene: 8.

This clonotype was recorded only once. The chain carries TRBV3-1 and TRBJ2-1; 7 bases fit TRBD1. This CDR3 is built from 16 residues. The germline CDR1 and CDR2 sequences are LGHDT and YNNKEL (reference sequence). The J segment lost 3 bases and the V segment lost 1 base, leaving 6 bases of the junction unmatched. Here the CDR3 reads CASSQGNRGSYNEQFF. Written as DNA, the CDR3 is TGTGCCAGCAGCCAAGGGAACAGGGGAAGCTACAATGAGCAGTTCTTC.